This is a list of T cell receptor beta chains from one sample in a study of blood T cell repertoires in COVID-19. Produced via immunoSEQ multiplex PCR; TCRdb's table is partial and in-frame only. The data contain hundreds of thousands of clones, 87% of them seen just once; the ten biggest clones take up under 3%. The sequenced material came from PBMCs or T cells enriched from blood (not recorded which). These receptors came from a woman in her 30s who had recovered from COVID-19. The CDR3 runs from the conserved cysteine through the conserved F or W. A D gene is named only where the DNA matches it firmly. Clone size is stated in some rows and not others, as once, few, many or a class when expanded.

cdr3_length: 14
clone_size: .
v_call: TRBV5-1
j_call: TRBJ1-4
d_call: .
cdr3_nt: TGCGCCAGCAGCCTCAGAGGTGATCGGGAAAAACTGTTTTTT
cdr3_aa: CASSLRGDREKLFF

cdr3_length: 15
clone_size: .
v_call: TRBV7-9
j_call: TRBJ2-3
d_call: .
cdr3_nt: TGTGCCAGCAGCTTATCGGGCGGGAGCACAGATACGCAGTATTTT
cdr3_aa: CASSLSGGSTDTQYF

cdr3_length: 16
clone_size: .
v_call: TRBV27
j_call: TRBJ2-3
d_call: TRBD2
cdr3_nt: TGTGCCAGCTCTTTACTAACTAGCGGGGGGGCAGATACGCAGTATTTT
cdr3_aa: CASSLLTSGGADTQYF

cdr3_length: 15
clone_size: .
v_call: TRBV19
j_call: TRBJ2-1
d_call: TRBD2
cdr3_nt: TGTGCCAGTAGTATAGGGGAGGGCCTCTGGAATGAGCAGTTCTTC
cdr3_aa: CASSIGEGLWNEQFF

cdr3_length: 18
clone_size: .
v_call: TRBV28
j_call: TRBJ2-7
d_call: TRBD2
cdr3_nt: TGTGCCAGCAGTTTTAAGCTGGCTAGCGGGGAAGCCTCCTACGAGCAGTACTTC
cdr3_aa: CASSFKLASGEASYEQYF

cdr3_length: 16
clone_size: .
v_call: TRBV21-1
j_call: TRBJ2-3
d_call: .
cdr3_nt: TGTGCCAGCAGCAAAGGTTCCCAGAAACACACAGATACGCAGTATTTT
cdr3_aa: CASSKGSQKHTDTQYF

cdr3_length: 15
clone_size: .
v_call: TRBV4-2
j_call: TRBJ1-1
d_call: .
cdr3_nt: TGTGCCAGCAGCCAGTCCGAGGTTACGTTTGAGAGAGCTTTCTTT
cdr3_aa: CASSQSEVTFERAFF

cdr3_length: 15
clone_size: .
v_call: TRBV6-6
j_call: TRBJ1-1
d_call: .
cdr3_nt: TGTGCCAGCAGTCCCCAGACAGTTATGAACACTGAAGCTTTCTTT
cdr3_aa: CASSPQTVMNTEAFF

cdr3_length: 16
clone_size: once
v_call: TRBV4-1
j_call: TRBJ1-2
d_call: TRBD1
cdr3_nt: TGCGCCAGCAGCCAAGATTGGGACAGAGACTACTATGGCTACACCTTC
cdr3_aa: CASSQDWDRDYYGYTF

cdr3_length: 14
clone_size: .
v_call: TRBV24-1
j_call: TRBJ1-6
d_call: .
cdr3_nt: TGTGCCACCAGTGAAGCGGGTTATAATTCACCCCTCCACTTT
cdr3_aa: CATSEAGYNSPLHF

cdr3_length: 15
clone_size: .
v_call: TRBV28
j_call: TRBJ2-5
d_call: TRBD2
cdr3_nt: TGTGCCAGCAGTCCCGGACTAGCGGAAACGGAGACCCAGTACTTC
cdr3_aa: CASSPGLAETETQYF

cdr3_length: 15
clone_size: few
v_call: TRBV5-1
j_call: TRBJ2-5
d_call: TRBD2
cdr3_nt: TGCGCCAGCAGCCGGATAGCGGGGGCCCAAGAGACCCAGTACTTC
cdr3_aa: CASSRIAGAQETQYF

cdr3_length: 13
clone_size: few
v_call: TRBV5-5
j_call: TRBJ2-7
d_call: TRBD2
cdr3_nt: TGTGCCAGCAGCTGGGGGGGTACCTACGAGCAGTACTTC
cdr3_aa: CASSWGGTYEQYF

cdr3_length: 16
clone_size: .
v_call: TRBV5-1
j_call: TRBJ1-2
d_call: .
cdr3_nt: TGCGCCAGCAGCTGGGGCCGGGAAGGCGGGAGAGGTGGCTACACCTTC
cdr3_aa: CASSWGREGGRGGYTF

cdr3_length: 14
clone_size: once
v_call: TRBV30
j_call: TRBJ1-5
d_call: .
cdr3_nt: TGTGCCTGGTCGCTCGGGTATAGCAATCAGCCCCAGCATTTT
cdr3_aa: CAWSLGYSNQPQHF

cdr3_length: 14
clone_size: .
v_call: TRBV6-5
j_call: TRBJ1-1
d_call: .
cdr3_nt: TGTGCCAGCAGCCGCCGAGAGGGGAACACTGAAGCTTTCTTT
cdr3_aa: CASSRREGNTEAFF

cdr3_length: 14
clone_size: .
v_call: TRBV28
j_call: TRBJ1-2
d_call: TRBD1
cdr3_nt: TGTGCCAGCAGTTTAAGGGGGCGCAGCTATGGCTACACCTTC
cdr3_aa: CASSLRGRSYGYTF